These 27 T cell receptor beta chains were all obtained from the same sample, sequenced in a study of cytomegalovirus exposure and HLA in healthy donors. 13 Jbeta primers and 60 Vbeta primers were used for the PCR. The method was immunoSEQ multiplex PCR; TCRdb's version includes in-frame clones alone and lacks a portion of them. This sample has more than 95,000 clones, with more than 60% found just once. The sample was PBMCs. All receptors come from a woman between 45 and 65 years old in good health and CMV-seropositive.

In the case of this clone: A read error may account for a junction end that differs from germline. V usage is TRBV7-7 and J usage is TRBJ2-5, with TRBD2 matching 12 bases. Germline V CDR1 and CDR2: SSHAT, FNYEAQ (reference sequence). This CDR3 is 15 amino acids long. The CDR3 coding sequence is TGTGCTAGCAGCCCCGGGACTAGCGGGCAAGAGACCCAGTACTTC. Translating gives CASSPGTSGQETQYF.

The rearrangement joins TRBV4-3 to TRBJ2-1; TRBD1 agrees at 12 bases. With V trimmed by 8 bases and J by 10 bases, 9 bases remained unmatched. Germline values: CDR1 LGHNA, CDR2 YSLEER. There are 14 residues in the CDR3. This CDR3 reads CASATGQGAYEQFF. The CDR3 bases are TGCGCCAGCGCCACGGGACAGGGGGCATACGAGCAGTTCTTC.

This chain joins TRBV27 and TRBJ1-2, with D possibly being TRBD1 (6 bases). V was cut by 5 bases and J by 4 bases, with 8 bases left in between. Germline V gives CDR1 MNHEY, CDR2 SMNVEV (reference sequence). This CDR3 comprises 12 residues. DNA for the CDR3: TGTGCCAGCAGTGACAGGCTCTATGGCTACACCTTC. Translating it yields CASSDRLYGYTF.

This clone was counted a few times. The chain employs TRBV4-1 and TRBJ2-1, with D perhaps matching TRBD2 (6 bases). From germline, CDR1 is MGHRA and CDR2 YSYEKL. V lost 4 bases to trimming and J lost 4 bases, with 20 bases between them. There are 17 residues in the CDR3. CDR3 coding DNA: TGCGCCAGCAGCCGCGCGGGGCTGGTACTCCAATACAATGAGCAGTTCTTC. It codes for CASSRAGLVLQYNEQFF.

This chain links TRBV2 with TRBJ2-5; TRBD1 aligns across 9 bases. This CDR3 contains 14 residues. Germline CDR1 and CDR2: SNHLY and FYNNEI. Germline trimming cut 11 bases from V and 2 bases from J; bases unmatched to any gene: 9. In DNA form, the CDR3 reads TGTGCCCTCACATACAGGGGGCTTCAAGAGACCCAGTACTTC. This sequence encodes CALTYRGLQETQYF.

This clone was seen only a few times. The chain combines TRBV6-5 with TRBJ2-7; D not resolved. The CDR3 has 12 residues. Germline values: CDR1 MNHEY, CDR2 SVGAGI. V was clipped by 2 bases and J by 6 bases, with 8 bases between them. CDR3: CASSYLRFEQYF. CDR3 DNA sequence: TGTGCCAGCAGTTACCTTAGATTCGAGCAGTACTTC.

V is TRBV9 and J is TRBJ2-5, with D perhaps matching TRBD1 (7 bases). The germline gives CDR1 SGDLS, CDR2 YYNGEE. The CDR3 spans 14 residues. Between the trimmed V and J ends, which lost 3 bases and 5 bases, there was a span of 14 bases. CDR3 in amino acids: CASSAQQGRETQYF. The CDR3 DNA sequence: TGTGCCAGCAGCGCACAACAGGGGAGGGAGACCCAGTACTTC.

The sample holds one count of this clone. The genes are TRBV6-5 and TRBJ2-2, with TRBD2 matching over 8 bases. CDR3 length: 15 residues. Losses at the gene ends were 4 bases for V and 4 bases for J; bases not matched to a gene: 5. Germline assignment: CDR1 MNHEY and CDR2 SVGAGI. CDR3 nucleotides: TGTGCCAGCAGTTCTGGACTAGCCGGCACCGGGGAGCTGTTTTTT. This encodes CASSSGLAGTGELFF.

The chain links TRBV7-9 to TRBJ2-3; TRBD1 agrees at 9 bases. Germline V lookup: CDR1 SEHNR, CDR2 FQNEAQ (reference sequence). V lost 4 bases and J lost 2; bases outside the gene matches: 7. The CDR3 consists of 16 residues. CDR3 protein: CASSWGDRENTDTQYF. CDR3 nucleotides: TGTGCCAGCAGCTGGGGGGACAGGGAAAACACAGATACGCAGTATTTT.

The V and J genes are TRBV7-9 and TRBJ1-1; D may be TRBD1 (6 bases). From germline, CDR1 is SEHNR and CDR2 FQNEAQ (reference sequence). Trimming took 5 bases from V and 1 from J, leaving 11 bases between them. The length of the CDR3 is 14 residues. This CDR3 is CASSPQTGNTEAFF. Written as DNA, the CDR3 is TGTGCCAGCAGCCCACAGACAGGGAACACTGAAGCTTTCTTT. Using reference TRBV7-9 and TRBJ1-1 for the parts outside the CDR3, the full variable domain is DTGVSQNPRHKITKRGQNVTFRCDPISEHNRLYWYRQTLGQGPEFLTYFQNEAQLEKSRLLSDRFSAERPKGSFSTLEIQRTEQGDSAMYLCASSPQTGNTEAFFGQGTRLTVV.

The rearrangement joins TRBV30 to TRBJ2-2; perhaps D is TRBD1 or TRBD2 (9 bases each). The germline V and J ends were trimmed by 5 bases and 6 bases, with 31 bases remaining between them. Germline V gene lookup returns CDR1 GTSNPN and CDR2 SVGIG (reference sequence). This CDR3 has 19 residues. Written as DNA, the CDR3 is TGTGCCTGGGGCCGGGACAGGGTCAGAGCGGGGGGTAGGTCCGGGGAGCTGTTTTTT. Residues: CAWGRDRVRAGGRSGELFF. Full variable domain (missing parts from reference TRBV30 and TRBJ2-2): SQTIHQWPATLVQPVGSPLSLECTVEGTSNPNLYWYRQAAGRGLQLLFYSVGIGQISSEVPQNLSASRPQDRQFILSSKKLLLSDSGFYLCAWGRDRVRAGGRSGELFFGEGSRLTVL.

The chain employs TRBV9 and TRBJ1-1, with 9 positions matching TRBD1. J lost 5 bases, V lost 3 bases, and 5 bases had no gene match. Germline CDR1 reads SGDLS; CDR2 reads YYNGEE. This CDR3 comprises 14 residues. CDR3 sequence reads: CASSADRGATEAFF. The CDR3 nucleotides read TGTGCCAGCAGCGCCGACAGGGGGGCTACTGAAGCTTTCTTT.

This sequence joins TRBV9 and TRBJ2-5; 16 positions agree with TRBD2. Germline V CDR1 and CDR2: SGDLS, YYNGEE. Trimming removed 3 bases from V and 4 bases from J; junction bases left unmatched: 3. The CDR3 sequence is 16 residues long. As DNA, the CDR3 is TGTGCCAGCAGCGCTGGGACTAGCGGGGGGGCAGAGACCCAGTACTTC. Its protein is CASSAGTSGGAETQYF.

This chain links TRBV25-1 with TRBJ2-3; 7 bases match TRBD2. The CDR3 sequence is 18 residues long. Germline V gives CDR1 MGHDK, CDR2 SYGVNS. With V trimmed by 5 bases and J by 1 base, 15 bases remained unmatched. CDR3 amino acids: CASSSRDPGRGRTDTQYF. The CDR3 DNA reads TGTGCCAGCAGTTCCCGAGACCCAGGGAGGGGCCGCACAGATACGCAGTATTTT.

The chain recombines TRBV5-1 with TRBJ2-6; tentatively, D is TRBD2 (6 bases). V dropped 4 bases and J dropped 0 bases, with 20 bases sitting between them. The CDR3 loop spans 19 amino acids. Looked up from germline, CDR1 is SGHRS and CDR2 is YFSETQ. CDR3 sequence reads: CASSVLGGGSLSGANVLTF. The CDR3 coding sequence is TGCGCCAGCAGCGTTCTGGGGGGAGGATCCCTCTCTGGGGCCAACGTCCTGACTTTC.

This chain joins TRBV6-5 and TRBJ2-1; the D is unclear. In germline, CDR1 is MNHEY, CDR2 SVGAGI. CDR3 length: 13 amino acids. The V end was cut by 0 bases, the J end by 6 bases, with 6 bases between. CDR3 region: CASSYSFSNEQFF. CDR3 coding DNA: TGTGCCAGCAGTTACTCGTTCTCCAATGAGCAGTTCTTC.

The J gene is TRBJ2-7, the V gene TRBV29-1, with TRBD1 identical over 10 bases. Germline V CDR1 and CDR2: SQVTM, ANQGSEA. The CDR3 is 16 residues long. Trimming cost V 2 bases and J 4 bases; bases outside gene matches: 11. Here the CDR3 DNA reads TGCAGCGTTGAATCCCGTGGGACAGGGGCGAGGTACGAGCAGTACTTC. It yields the protein CSVESRGTGARYEQYF.

The V gene is TRBV29-1, the J gene TRBJ1-2, with TRBD1 identical over 9 bases. From germline, CDR1 is SQVTM and CDR2 ANQGSEA. J lost 3 bases, V lost 8 bases, and 13 bases had no gene match. The CDR3 loop spans 15 amino acids. CDR3 protein: CSRTGEVMKDYGYTF. In nucleotides, the CDR3 is TGCAGCAGGACAGGGGAAGTAATGAAGGACTATGGCTACACCTTC.

V and J are TRBV6-6 and TRBJ2-1; 11 bases fit TRBD2. Germline CDR1 is MNHNY and CDR2 is SVGAGI (reference sequence). The length of the CDR3 is 16 residues. Trimming cost V 5 bases and J 4 bases; bases outside gene matches: 7. CDR3 sequence: CASSAGGTSGYNEQFF. The CDR3 nucleotides read TGTGCCAGCAGTGCGGGAGGGACTAGCGGATACAATGAGCAGTTCTTC.

The rearrangement links TRBV11-1 to TRBJ1-1, with D possibly matching TRBD1 (6 bases). The length of the CDR3 is 17 residues. V was cut by 5 bases and J by 2 bases, with 21 bases left in between. CDR1 is SGHAT and CDR2 is FQDESV in the germline V gene (reference sequence). Here the CDR3 reads CASSPTQGDYTNTEAFF. The CDR3, as DNA: TGTGCCAGCAGCCCTACACAGGGTGACTATACCAACACTGAAGCTTTCTTT.

J is TRBJ2-1 and V is TRBV4-2, with a weak D call TRBD2 (6 bases). Germline CDR1 LGHNA, CDR2 YNFKEQ. V dropped 0 bases and J dropped 1 base, with 10 bases sitting between them. The CDR3 is made up of 16 amino acids. CDR3 sequence reads: CASSQDQLASYNEQFF. DNA for the CDR3: TGTGCCAGCAGCCAAGACCAGCTAGCGTCCTACAATGAGCAGTTCTTC.

This chain connects TRBV7-9 to TRBJ2-2; 8 nucleotides align to TRBD1. V trimming: 5 bases; J trimming: 5 bases; junction bases outside the gene matches: 7. The CDR3 covers 15 residues. Germline lookup yields CDR1 SEHNR and CDR2 FQNEAQ (reference sequence). The CDR3 reads CASSQQGVRTGELFF. The CDR3 DNA follows: TGTGCCAGCAGCCAACAGGGGGTGAGGACCGGGGAGCTGTTTTTT.

The gene calls are TRBV4-2 and TRBJ2-2; weak D call: TRBD2 (6 bases). CDR1 and CDR2 (germline): LGHNA, YNFKEQ. V lost 4 bases to trimming and J lost 0 bases, with 21 bases between them. The CDR3 loop spans 19 amino acids. For the CDR3, the DNA is TGTGCCAGCAGCCGTAGCACCGGGGGACCAACCGCGAACACCGGGGAGCTGTTTTTT. Amino acids: CASSRSTGGPTANTGELFF.

The gene calls are TRBV10-3 and TRBJ2-7; D remains ambiguous. Per germline, CDR1 ENHRY and CDR2 SYGVKD. The CDR3 is made up of 11 amino acids. V was cut by 10 bases and J by 6 bases, with 13 bases left in between. CDR3 loop: CATAPGREQYF. In nucleotides, the CDR3 is TGTGCCACCGCCCCGGGTCGCGAGCAGTACTTC.

V gene TRBV7-8 combines with J gene TRBJ1-3; a possible D gene is TRBD1 (5 bases). This CDR3 spans 14 amino acids. Germline loops: CDR1 SGHVS, CDR2 FQNEAQ. The ends were cut back, 5 bases at V and 2 bases at J, with 10 bases in the middle. The CDR3 nucleotides read TGTGCCAGCAGCCCGCAGGGAACTGGAAACACCATATATTTT. It codes for CASSPQGTGNTIYF.

V is TRBV6-1 and J is TRBJ1-6; no firm D call. Trimming cost V 2 bases and J 7 bases, with 6 bases left between them. This CDR3 contains 13 residues. Germline V gives CDR1 MNHNS, CDR2 SASEGT. The CDR3 here is CASSERENSPLHF. For the CDR3, the DNA is TGTGCCAGCAGTGAACGGGAAAATTCACCCCTCCACTTT.

V is TRBV5-6 and J is TRBJ2-3; 10 bases are shared with TRBD1. CDR3 length equals 16 residues. V shed 0 bases, J shed 3 bases, and the junction held 4 bases outside the gene matches. The germline gives CDR1 SGHDT, CDR2 YYEEEE. CDR3: CASSLAGQGYTDTQYF. CDR3 sequence (DNA): TGTGCCAGCAGCTTGGCGGGACAGGGGTATACAGATACGCAGTATTTT.